The T cell receptor beta chain under discussion was sequenced for a study of CD8 T cells in Susac syndrome. The study sequenced TCR beta in blood CD8+ and CD4+ T cells. The patients who served as multiple sclerosis controls were treatment-naive and had stable or active relapsing-remitting disease that fulfilled the revised McDonald criteria. TEMRA cells were FACS-enriched, unlike CD8+ and CD4+ T cells, which were negatively isolated. The RNA, about 0.5 to 1 ug, was put through reverse transcription using random hexamers. The immunoSEQ assay covered 54 Vbeta and 13 Jbeta segments for CDR3. In TCRdb, the immunoSEQ multiplex PCR reads were re-called with MiXCR into one record per CDR3 protein. This sample carries approximately 120,000 distinct CDR3 sequences, 85% to 95% of them seen once, and the ten largest clones take approximately 0.31%. Trimming took off 0 bases at V and 3 bases at J, with 12 bases between the two ends. Germline V CDR1 and CDR2: MNHEY, SVGAGI. This CDR3 has 15 amino acids.

The TCR originated in a human donor with multiple sclerosis. This chain uses TRBV6-5 with TRBJ2-7, with a tentative D call TRBD1 (5 bases). The sequencing input was CD8+ T cells from PBMCs. The CDR3 is CASSYSEGALYEQYF. In DNA, the CDR3 is TGTGCCAGCAGTTACTCGGAAGGGGCCCTCTACGAGCAGTACTTC.